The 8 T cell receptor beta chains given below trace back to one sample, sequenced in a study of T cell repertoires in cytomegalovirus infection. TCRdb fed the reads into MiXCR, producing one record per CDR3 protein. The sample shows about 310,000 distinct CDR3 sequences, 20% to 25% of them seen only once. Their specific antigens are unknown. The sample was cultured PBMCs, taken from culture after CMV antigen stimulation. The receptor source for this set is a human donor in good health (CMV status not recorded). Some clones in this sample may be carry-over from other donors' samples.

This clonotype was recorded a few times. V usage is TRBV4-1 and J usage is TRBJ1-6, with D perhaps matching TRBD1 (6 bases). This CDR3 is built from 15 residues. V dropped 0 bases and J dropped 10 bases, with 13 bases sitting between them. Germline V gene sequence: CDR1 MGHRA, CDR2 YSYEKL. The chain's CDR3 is CASSQDGQGRSPLHF. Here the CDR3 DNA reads TGCGCCAGCAGCCAAGATGGGCAGGGGCGATCACCCCTCCACTTT.

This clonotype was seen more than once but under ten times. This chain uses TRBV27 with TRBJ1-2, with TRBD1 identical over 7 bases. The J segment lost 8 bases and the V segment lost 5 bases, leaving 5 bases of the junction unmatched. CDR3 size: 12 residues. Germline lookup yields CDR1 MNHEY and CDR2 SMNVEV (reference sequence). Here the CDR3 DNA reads TGTGCCAGCAGTCACAGGGGAAGGGGCTACACCTTC. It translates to CASSHRGRGYTF.

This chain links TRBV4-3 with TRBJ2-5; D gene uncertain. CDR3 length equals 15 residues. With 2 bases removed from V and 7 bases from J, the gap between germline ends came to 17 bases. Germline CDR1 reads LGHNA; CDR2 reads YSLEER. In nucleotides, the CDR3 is TGCGCCAGCAGCCAATCAGTAAGAGGTATAAGGACCCAGTACTTC. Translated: CASSQSVRGIRTQYF.

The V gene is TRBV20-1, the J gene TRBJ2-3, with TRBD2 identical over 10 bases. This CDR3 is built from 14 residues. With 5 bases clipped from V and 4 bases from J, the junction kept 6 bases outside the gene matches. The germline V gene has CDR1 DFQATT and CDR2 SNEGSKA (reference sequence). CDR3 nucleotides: TGCAGTGCTGGGACTAGCGTGGGGTCAGATACGCAGTATTTT. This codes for CSAGTSVGSDTQYF.

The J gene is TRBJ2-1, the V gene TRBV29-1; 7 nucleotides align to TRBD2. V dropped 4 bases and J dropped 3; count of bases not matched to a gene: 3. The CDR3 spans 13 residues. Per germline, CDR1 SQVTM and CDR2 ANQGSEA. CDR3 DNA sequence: TGCAGCGTTGGTGAGCGGGGCTACAATGAGCAGTTCTTC. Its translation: CSVGERGYNEQFF.

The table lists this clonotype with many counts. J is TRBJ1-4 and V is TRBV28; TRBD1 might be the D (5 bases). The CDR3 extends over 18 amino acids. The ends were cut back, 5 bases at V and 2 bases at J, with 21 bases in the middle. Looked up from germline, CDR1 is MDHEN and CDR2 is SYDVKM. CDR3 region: CASSTSGTLGGTNEKLFF. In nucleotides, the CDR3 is TGTGCCAGCAGTACCAGCGGGACCTTGGGAGGGACTAATGAAAAACTGTTTTTT.

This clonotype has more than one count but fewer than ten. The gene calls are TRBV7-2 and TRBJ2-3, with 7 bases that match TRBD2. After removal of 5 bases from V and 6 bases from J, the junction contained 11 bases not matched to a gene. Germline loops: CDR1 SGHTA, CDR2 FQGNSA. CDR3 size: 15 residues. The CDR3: CASSRLGRETDTQYF. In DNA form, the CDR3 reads TGTGCCAGCAGCCGATTGGGGCGGGAGACCGATACGCAGTATTTT.

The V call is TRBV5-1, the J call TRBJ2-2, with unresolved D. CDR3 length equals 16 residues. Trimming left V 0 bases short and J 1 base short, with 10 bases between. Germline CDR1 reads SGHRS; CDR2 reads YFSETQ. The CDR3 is CASSLGLRLNTGELFF. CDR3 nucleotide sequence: TGCGCCAGCAGCTTGGGTCTCCGCCTGAACACCGGGGAGCTGTTTTTT.